The rows below give T cell receptor beta chains drawn from one sample of a study of T-cell reconstitution after alpha-beta-depleted transplantation in children. Each CDR3 protein gets one entry after TCRdb re-called the PCR reads with MiXCR. The data contain fewer than 700,000 distinct CDR3 sequences, around 13% of them seen just once; the ten biggest clones take up about 2.2%. The source was PBMCs, mostly from graft donor cells, collected 360 days after TCRalphabeta/CD19-depleted stem cell transplant. All receptors derive from a male patient younger than 18 who had a stem cell transplant for acute myeloid leukemia, so the T cells may come from the graft donor. Each CDR3 is given with its conserved first and last residue. The D gene is left open where the match is weak. Size tells how often a clone was seen (once, few, many) or the class of an expanded clone, and some rows leave it out.

V	size	J	D	DNA	CDR3
TRBV7-3	few	TRBJ2-6	TRBD1	TGTGCCAGCAGCCTCCAGGGGACAGGCACCTCTGGGGCCAACGTCCTGACTTTC	CASSLQGTGTSGANVLTF
TRBV12-3/TRBV12-4	many	TRBJ2-3	TRBD1	TGTGCCAGCAGTTACCTCCCCGGGACAGGGCGGACAGATACGCAGTATTTT	CASSYLPGTGRTDTQYF
TRBV20-1	once	TRBJ2-7	TRBD1	TGCAGTGCATCCCCAGGGACAGGGGGCTTTTGGGAGCAGTACTTC	CSASPGTGGFWEQYF
TRBV28	many	TRBJ2-7	.	TGTGCCAGCAGTTTAGTGAGATACGAGCAGTACTTC	CASSLVRYEQYF
TRBV5-6	.	TRBJ2-1	.	TGTGCCAGCAGCCAGGTGCCCGCCTACAATGAGCAGTTCTTC	CASSQVPAYNEQFF
TRBV9	few	TRBJ2-3	TRBD2	TGTGCCAGCAGCGTAGATGGTGGGGGGGACCGGATGCAGTATTTT	CASSVDGGGDRMQYF
TRBV27	.	TRBJ2-1	.	TGTGCCAGCAGCGGAGGTACTTTAAGCTCCTACAATGAGCAGTTCTTC	CASSGGTLSSYNEQFF
TRBV20-1	.	TRBJ2-2	.	TGCAGTGCTAGGGCGACGGAGGGGGAGCTGTTTTTT	CSARATEGELFF
TRBV7-7	.	TRBJ2-7	.	TGTGCTAGCAGCTTAGAGCAGGGACCGGGGTACGAGCAGTACTTC	CASSLEQGPGYEQYF
TRBV20-1	.	TRBJ2-7	TRBD1	TGCAGTGCTAGACAACCGGGACAGGGGTTTTACGAGCAGTACTTC	CSARQPGQGFYEQYF
TRBV6-2/TRBV6-3	once	TRBJ2-7	TRBD2	TGTGCCAGCAGGCATAGCGGGACGACCTCCTACGAGCAGTACTTC	CASRHSGTTSYEQYF
TRBV6-5	.	TRBJ2-1	TRBD1	TGTGCCAGCAGTTACAGGGGGCTACAGGGAAATGAGCAGTTCTTC	CASSYRGLQGNEQFF
TRBV27	many	TRBJ1-1	.	TGTGCCAGCACTATATCATTCAGGGGCCCGGAGTTAGCTTTCTTT	CASTISFRGPELAFF
TRBV2	many	TRBJ2-3	.	TGTGCCAGCAGCAACCGGCCCCGGAATACGCAGTATTTT	CASSNRPRNTQYF
TRBV7-9	few	TRBJ2-7	TRBD1	TGTGCCAGCAGCTTTATTAGGACAGGGGCCCACGAGCAGTACTTC	CASSFIRTGAHEQYF
TRBV7-9	few	TRBJ2-3	.	TGTGCCAGCAGCTCTACGGATATCTTAGATACGCAGTATTTT	CASSSTDILDTQYF
TRBV5-5	few	TRBJ2-1	TRBD2	TGTGCCAGCAGCTCCTCAAGCGGGAGCAATGAGCAGTTCTTC	CASSSSSGSNEQFF
TRBV20-1	.	TRBJ2-2	TRBD2	TGCAGTGCTAGCGTGCTCGGACTAGCGGGACTCCGCGGGGAGCTGTTTTTT	CSASVLGLAGLRGELFF
TRBV6-2/TRBV6-3	many	TRBJ2-1	.	TGTGCCAGCACATACCCCAGGGGTTCCCCCTACAATGAGCAGTTCTTC	CASTYPRGSPYNEQFF
TRBV3-1	.	TRBJ2-1	.	TGTGCCAGCAGCCAAGTTCTAGGGCGAAGGAATGAGCAGTTCTTC	CASSQVLGRRNEQFF